This T cell receptor beta chain was captured by sequencing in a study of blood T cell repertoires in COVID-19. Study-wide background: T cells, B-cell-depleted T cells, or PBMCs supplied cDNA or gDNA.

In the source study's methods: Reference gene primer amplification in the assay estimated nucleated cell counts. Produced via immunoSEQ multiplex PCR; TCRdb's table is partial and in-frame only. V and J calls and clone size follow that table, whereas D and trimming were derived from the DNA. The sample shows about 94,000 clones, approximately 80% of them seen only once. The V end lost 5 bases, the J end lost 7 bases, and 12 bases lay between the germline ends. Germline CDR1 is MRHNA and CDR2 is SNTAGT. The CDR3 spans 14 residues. In Seattle, patients joined the study during active infection and were tracked longitudinally.

The material sequenced was peripheral blood. This clonotype was sampled from a man between 70 and 80 years old with COVID-19, enrolled during active disease. V is TRBV6-4 and J is TRBJ1-6; perhaps TRBD1 as D (6 bases). The DNA of the CDR3 is TGTGCCAGCAGTACCGGGACACCAAATTCACCCCTCCACTTT. It specifies CASSTGTPNSPLHF.